The clone carrying this T cell receptor beta chain turned up a few times. Trimming took off 0 bases at V and 6 bases at J, with 12 bases between the two ends. The CDR3 contains 14 residues. CDR1 is LGHNA and CDR2 is YSLEER in the germline V gene. TCRdb fed the 5' RACE reads into MiXCR, producing one record per CDR3 protein. The sample carries 300,000 to 400,000 distinct CDR3 sequences, about a sixth recorded once. These data belong to a study of T-cell memory formation after mild COVID-19. Sequencing was carried out using PBMCs or a T cell subset sorted from them (not recorded which). This receptor was identified in a man aged 18 to 35 who had mild COVID-19 (a few samples of this study predate the infection). Cell type and time point are not known. The rearrangement joins TRBV4-3 to TRBJ2-7; unclear D gene. CDR3 sequence (DNA): TGCGCCAGCAGCCAAGATGCAGGACCTACCGAGCAGTACTTC. This codes for CASSQDAGPTEQYF.